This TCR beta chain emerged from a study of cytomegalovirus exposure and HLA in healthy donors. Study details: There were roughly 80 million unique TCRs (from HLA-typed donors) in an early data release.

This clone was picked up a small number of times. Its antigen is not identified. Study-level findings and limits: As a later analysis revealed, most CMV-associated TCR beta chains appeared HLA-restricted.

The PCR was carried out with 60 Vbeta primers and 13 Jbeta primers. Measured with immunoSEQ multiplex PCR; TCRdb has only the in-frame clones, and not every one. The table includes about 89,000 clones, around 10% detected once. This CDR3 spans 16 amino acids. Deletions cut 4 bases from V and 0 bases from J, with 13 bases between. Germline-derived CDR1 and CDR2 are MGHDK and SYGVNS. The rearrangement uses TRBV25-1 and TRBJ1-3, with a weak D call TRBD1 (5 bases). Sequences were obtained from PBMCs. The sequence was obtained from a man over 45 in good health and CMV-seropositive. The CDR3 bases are TGTGCCAGCAGTGCCAGGGCCCCGAGCTCTGGAAACACCATATATTTT. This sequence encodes CASSARAPSSGNTIYF.